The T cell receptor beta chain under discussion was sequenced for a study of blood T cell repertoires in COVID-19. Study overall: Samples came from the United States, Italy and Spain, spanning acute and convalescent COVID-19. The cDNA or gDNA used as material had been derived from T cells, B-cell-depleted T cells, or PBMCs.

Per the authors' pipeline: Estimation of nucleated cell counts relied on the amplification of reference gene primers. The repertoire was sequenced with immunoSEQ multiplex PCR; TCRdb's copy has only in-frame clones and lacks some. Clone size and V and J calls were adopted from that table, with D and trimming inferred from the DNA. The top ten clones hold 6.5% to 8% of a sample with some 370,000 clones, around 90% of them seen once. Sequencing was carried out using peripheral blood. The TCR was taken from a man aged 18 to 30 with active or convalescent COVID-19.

In nucleotides, the CDR3 is TGCGCCAGCAGCCATGTTACAGGCTACGAGCAGTACTTC. Protein sequence: CASSHVTGYEQYF. The V gene is TRBV4-1, the J gene TRBJ2-7; TRBD1 is a possible D gene (5 bases). In germline, CDR1 is MGHRA, CDR2 YSYEKL. Trimming took 3 bases from V and 3 from J, leaving 9 bases between them. This CDR3 contains 13 residues.